Listed below are T cell receptor beta chains from one sample, sequenced in a study of blood T cell repertoires in COVID-19. Produced via immunoSEQ multiplex PCR; TCRdb's table is partial and in-frame only. The table lists about 87,000 clones, 80% to 90% of them singletons. Sequenced: peripheral blood. The receptors derive from an elderly man with acute or convalescent COVID-19. Each CDR3 is given with its conserved first and last residue. A D gene is named only where the DNA matches it firmly. Rows may omit the clone size; those that give it use once, few, many or a size class.

once	TRBD1	TRBV7-8	TRBJ1-2	TGTGCCAGCAGCTCAGGGGGCGCGGTCTATGGCTACACCTTC	CASSSGGAVYGYTF
once	TRBD2	TRBV7-6	TRBJ2-3	TGTGCCAGCAGCTTAGCCCCTTTAGCGGGGGGATCAGATACGCAGTATTTT	CASSLAPLAGGSDTQYF
.	TRBD1	TRBV5-1	TRBJ1-5	TGCGCCAGCAGCGAAGGACAGGGAGGTAATCAGCCCCAGCATTTT	CASSEGQGGNQPQHF
.	.	TRBV5-1	TRBJ1-1	TGCGCCAGCAGCTGGAACAGGGTGAACACTGAAGCTTTCTTT	CASSWNRVNTEAFF
once	TRBD1	TRBV5-1	TRBJ1-2	TGCGCCAGCAGCCCCCGGACAGGGTTTGGCTACACCTTC	CASSPRTGFGYTF
.	TRBD1	TRBV5-6	TRBJ1-2	TGTGCCAGGAAAACAATGGACAGGGCAAGCGGCTACACCTTC	CARKTMDRASGYTF
.	.	TRBV5-6	TRBJ2-7	TGTGCCAGCAGCTTGACAGGGTACTCCTACGAGCAGTACTTC	CASSLTGYSYEQYF
.	TRBD1	TRBV6-4	TRBJ1-4	TGTGCCAGCAGTGAGACGGGACAGGGGGCGGCTAATGAAAAACTGTTTTTT	CASSETGQGAANEKLFF
.	.	TRBV6-6	TRBJ1-1	TGTGCCAGCAGAGGGTCGAGGGGGTGGGGAAACACTGAAGCTTTCTTT	CASRGSRGWGNTEAFF
.	TRBD2	TRBV11-2	TRBJ2-7	TGTGCCAGCAGCTCCAGGACTAGCGGGCTCTACGAGCAGTACTTC	CASSSRTSGLYEQYF
.	TRBD1	TRBV6-2/TRBV6-3	TRBJ2-2	TGTGCCAGCAGCCGTTGGACAGGGAACACCGGGGAGCTGTTTTTT	CASSRWTGNTGELFF
.	.	TRBV5-1	TRBJ1-4	TGCGCCAGCAGCTTGGCAGGAGGAGGTAATGAAAAACTGTTTTTT	CASSLAGGGNEKLFF
once	.	TRBV12-3/TRBV12-4	TRBJ1-5	TGTGCCAGCATGGAGGGCGGTCAGCCCCAGCATTTT	CASMEGGQPQHF
.	.	TRBV7-9	TRBJ1-2	TGTGCCAGCAGCTTCGGGGGATCTTATGGCTACACCTTC	CASSFGGSYGYTF
.	.	TRBV5-1	TRBJ2-3	TGCGCCAGCAGCAGGGAGGTGGATGGCACAGATACGCAGTATTTT	CASSREVDGTDTQYF
.	.	TRBV11-2	TRBJ1-5	TGTGCCAGCAGCTTAGCCGCAGGCGGCAATCAGCCCCAGCATTTT	CASSLAAGGNQPQHF
.	.	TRBV5-4	TRBJ2-6	TGTGCCAGCAGCTTGTCTAACTCTGGGGCCAACGTCCTGACTTTC	CASSLSNSGANVLTF
.	.	TRBV10-3	TRBJ1-2	TGTGCCATCAGTGAGTCAGACACGAACTATGGCTACACCTTC	CAISESDTNYGYTF
.	.	TRBV11-2	TRBJ2-7	TGTGCCAGCACCTTTGGCAGGTCCTTGGAGCAGTACTTC	CASTFGRSLEQYF
.	.	TRBV3-1/TRBV3-2	TRBJ1-1	TGTGCCAGCAGCCAACGGGGAGGTGAAGCTTTCTTT	CASSQRGGEAFF
.	.	TRBV6-2/TRBV6-3	TRBJ2-1	TGTGCCAGCAGTTACTCGACCCCTCCCGGGATTTATGAGCAGTTCTTC	CASSYSTPPGIYEQFF
once	.	TRBV10-2	TRBJ1-5	TGCGCCAGCAGACAGGGAGCCTTCAATCAGCCCCAGCATTTT	CASRQGAFNQPQHF
.	TRBD2	TRBV5-1	TRBJ2-1	TGCGCCAGCAGCCTCGGGACTAGCGGGAGCAATGAGCAGTTCTTC	CASSLGTSGSNEQFF